Presented here are 9 T cell receptor beta chains from one specimen sequenced in a study of blood T cells in healthy people across ages. Then a second PCR, running roughly 6 to 11 cycles, was carried out with a sample-barcoded 5' primer and a J-beta primer mix. Via MiXCR, TCRdb re-called the 5' RACE reads, giving one row per CDR3 protein. The sample lists 700,000 to 850,000 distinct CDR3 sequences; 53% were seen once. Sequenced sample: blood. These receptor sequences come from a man older than 75 in good health.

Here the CDR3 DNA reads TGTAAATCAGAGGAGGGCGCCCGAACAACGTACGGGACCCAGTACTTC. Amino acid sequence: CKSEEGARTTYGTQYF. V gene TRBV5-6 combines with J gene TRBJ2-7; a possible D gene is TRBD2 (6 bases). The DNA end lines up better with TRBJ2-5; the J call may be wrong. Germline values: CDR1 SGHDT, CDR2 YYEEEE. This CDR3 contains 16 residues.

V and J are TRBV12-3 or TRBV12-4 and TRBJ2-5; no reliable D call. V was clipped by 3 bases and J by 4 bases, with 12 bases between them. This CDR3 is 14 amino acids long. The CDR3 reads CASSLMAGAETQYF. The CDR3 DNA is TGTGCCAGCAGTTTGATGGCTGGCGCAGAGACCCAGTACTTC.

This clonotype was picked up a small number of times. V gene TRBV5-8 combines with J gene TRBJ2-7; D gene unclear. The J call may be faulty, since TRBJ2-5 better matches the DNA end. The CDR3 spans 11 residues. Germline-derived CDR1 and CDR2 are SGHTS and YDEGEE. CDR3 nucleotide sequence: TGTGCCAGCAGCTTGGAGGTGACCCAGTACTTC. This gives the protein CASSLEVTQYF.

The CDR3 DNA is TGTGCCAGCAGCCCAAGGGGTAGCCAGCGTCATACCAACCGCTACGAGCAGTACTTC. Translation: CASSPRGSQRHTNRYEQYF. This rearrangement joins TRBV11-2 to TRBJ2-7, with a weak D call TRBD1 (5 bases). V lost 5 bases and J 3 bases, leaving 29 bases between the germline ends. Germline CDR1 SGHAT, CDR2 FQNNGV. The CDR3 extends over 19 amino acids.

The chain recombines TRBV29-1 with TRBJ2-1, with TRBD2 matching 11 bases. V lost 6 bases to trimming and J lost 4 bases; unmatched junction nucleotides: 5. Germline lookup yields CDR1 SQVTM and CDR2 ANQGSEA. The CDR3 contains 14 residues. CDR3 sequence: CSVVAGGGYNEQFF. The CDR3 DNA is TGCAGCGTCGTAGCGGGAGGGGGTTACAATGAGCAGTTCTTC.

J is TRBJ1-5 and V is TRBV7-2; D is possibly TRBD1 (5 bases). From germline, CDR1 is SGHTA and CDR2 FQGNSA. The CDR3 length is 15 residues. V was cut by 5 bases and J by 6 bases, with 17 bases left in between. This CDR3 is CASSPGLGKGQPQHF. CDR3 DNA: TGTGCCAGCAGCCCGGGGCTCGGAAAGGGTCAGCCCCAGCATTTT.

The sample holds a few counts of this clonotype. The chain combines TRBV20-1 with TRBJ2-4; D tentatively fits TRBD1 or TRBD2 (5 bases each). V was clipped by 6 bases and J by 13 bases, with 25 bases between them. The CDR3 length is 14 residues. CDR1 and CDR2 from the germline V gene are DFQATT and SNEGSKA (reference sequence). CDR3 region: CSASLRVKRGEQYF. The CDR3 bases are TGCAGTGCCTCTTTAAGGGTAAAAAGAGGGGAGCAGTACTTC.

There are a few counts of this clonotype. This chain connects TRBV5-1 to TRBJ2-3, with D unclear. V lost 6 bases, J lost 3 bases, and 11 bases lay in between. Germline V CDR1 and CDR2: SGHRS, YFSETQ. This CDR3 contains 13 residues. The DNA for the CDR3 is TGCGCCAGCAAGTTAGGGTCGACAGATACGCAGTATTTT. Translating gives CASKLGSTDTQYF.

This chain joins TRBV9 and TRBJ2-7, with 8 bases matching TRBD1. The length of the CDR3 is 15 residues. J gave up 2 bases and V 4 bases, and 8 bases lay outside the gene matches. Germline CDR1 and CDR2: SGDLS and YYNGEE. The DNA for the CDR3 is TGTGCCAGCAGCTCGACGGACAGGGATACCTACGAGCAGTACTTC. Protein: CASSSTDRDTYEQYF.